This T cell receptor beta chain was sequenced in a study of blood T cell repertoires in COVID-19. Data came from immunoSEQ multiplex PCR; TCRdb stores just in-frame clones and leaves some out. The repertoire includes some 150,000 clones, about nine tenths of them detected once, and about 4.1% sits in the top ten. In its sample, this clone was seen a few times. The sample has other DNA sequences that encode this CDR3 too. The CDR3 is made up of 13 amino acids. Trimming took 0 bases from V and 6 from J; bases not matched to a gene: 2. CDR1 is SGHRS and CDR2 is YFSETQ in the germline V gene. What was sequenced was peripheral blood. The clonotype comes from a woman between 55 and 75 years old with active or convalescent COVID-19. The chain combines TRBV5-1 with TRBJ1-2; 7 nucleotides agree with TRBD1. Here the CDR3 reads CASSLGQGNGYTF. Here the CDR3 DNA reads TGCGCCAGCAGCTTGGGACAGGGAAATGGCTACACCTTC.